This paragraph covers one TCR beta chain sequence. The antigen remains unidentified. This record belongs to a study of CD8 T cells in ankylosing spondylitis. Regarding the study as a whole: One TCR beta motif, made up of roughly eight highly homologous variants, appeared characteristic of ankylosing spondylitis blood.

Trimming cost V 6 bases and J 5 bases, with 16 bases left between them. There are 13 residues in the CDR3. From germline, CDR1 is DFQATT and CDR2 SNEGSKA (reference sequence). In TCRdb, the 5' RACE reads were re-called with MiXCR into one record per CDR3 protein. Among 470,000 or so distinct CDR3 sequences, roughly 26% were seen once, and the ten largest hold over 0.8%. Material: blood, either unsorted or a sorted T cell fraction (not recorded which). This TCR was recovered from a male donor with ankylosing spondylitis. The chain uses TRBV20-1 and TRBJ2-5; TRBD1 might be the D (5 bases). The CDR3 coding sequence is TGCAGTGCCCGCAGACAGTCGATGGAGACCCAGTACTTC. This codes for CSARRQSMETQYF.